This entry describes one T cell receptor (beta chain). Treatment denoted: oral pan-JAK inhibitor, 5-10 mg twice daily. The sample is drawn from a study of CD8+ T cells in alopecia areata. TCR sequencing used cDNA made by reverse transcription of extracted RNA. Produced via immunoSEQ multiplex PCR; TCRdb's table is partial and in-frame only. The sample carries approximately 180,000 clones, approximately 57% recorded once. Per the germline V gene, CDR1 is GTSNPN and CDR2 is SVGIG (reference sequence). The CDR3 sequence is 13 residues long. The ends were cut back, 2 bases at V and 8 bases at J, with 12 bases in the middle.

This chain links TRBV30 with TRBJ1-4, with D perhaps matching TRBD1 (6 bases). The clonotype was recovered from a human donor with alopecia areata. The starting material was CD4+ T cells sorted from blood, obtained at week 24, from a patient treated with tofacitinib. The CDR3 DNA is TGTGCCTGGAGTCCTAGCAGGGGAGAAAAACTGTTTTTT. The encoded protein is CAWSPSRGEKLFF.